One and the same sample provided the 20 T cell receptor beta chains below, sequenced in a study of identical twins. Each CDR3 protein gets one entry after TCRdb re-called the 5' RACE reads with MiXCR. Of 1.5 million to 2 million distinct CDR3 sequences in the sample, about 32% are singletons; the top ten hold less than 0.35%. Sequenced sample: cord blood. These receptors were collected from a newborn girl in good health.

The V and J genes are TRBV10-3 and TRBJ1-2; D remains unclear. CDR1 and CDR2 from the germline V gene are ENHRY and SYGVKD. The CDR3 consists of 14 residues. Trimming left V 6 bases short and J 2 bases short, with 13 bases between. The CDR3 loop reads CAIRGGTLNYGYTF. As DNA, the CDR3 is TGTGCCATCAGAGGTGGAACCTTAAACTATGGCTACACCTTC.

V is TRBV7-2 and J is TRBJ1-3; D unresolved. CDR1 is SGHTA, CDR2 FQGNSA, per germline. The CDR3 covers 12 residues. The V gene lost 6 bases and the J gene lost 3 bases, with 6 bases spanning the gap. The CDR3 DNA follows: TGTGCCAGCAGGCCCAGTGGAAACACCATATATTTT. It encodes CASRPSGNTIYF.

This clonotype has only a few counts. V is TRBV2 and J is TRBJ2-3, with 8 bases lining up with TRBD2. Trimming took 7 bases from V and 2 from J; bases not matched to a gene: 8. CDR3 length: 15 residues. CDR1 is SNHLY and CDR2 is FYNNEI in the germline V gene. CDR3 in amino acids: CASTASGQHTDTQYF. CDR3 sequence (DNA): TGTGCCAGCACCGCTAGCGGGCAACACACAGATACGCAGTATTTT.

The V and J genes are TRBV7-2 and TRBJ2-7; 11 bases line up with TRBD2. Germline V CDR1 and CDR2: SGHTA, FQGNSA. This CDR3 region has 17 residues. V was clipped by 0 bases and J by 0 bases; unmatched bases: 4. DNA of the CDR3: TGTGCCAGCAGCTTAGCAGCTAGCGGGGGGCCCTCCTACGAGCAGTACTTC. Translating gives CASSLAASGGPSYEQYF.

This rearrangement joins TRBV2 to TRBJ1-4, with unresolved D. CDR3 length equals 11 residues. V lost 4 bases, J lost 6 bases, and 3 bases lay in between. The germline CDR1 and CDR2 sequences are SNHLY and FYNNEI. CDR3 in amino acids: CASSADEKLFF. CDR3 sequence (DNA): TGTGCCAGCAGTGCGGATGAAAAACTGTTTTTT.

As for this clonotype: A much larger clone lies a single base off, so this may be a read error. The V gene is TRBV21-1, the J gene TRBJ2-1; TRBD2 is the table's D call and was not checked against the DNA. TRBV21-1 is a known pseudogene. The CDR3 loop spans 17 amino acids. CDR3 in amino acids: CASSASLLAGGYNEQFF. The DNA for the CDR3 is TGTGCCAGCAGCGCCTCGCTGCTGGCGGGCGGCTACAATGAGCAGTTCTTC.

This clonotype was detected only a few times. The chain uses TRBV5-1 and TRBJ2-7; tentative D call: TRBD2 (7 bases). The ends were cut back, 0 bases at V and 0 bases at J, with 16 bases in the middle. Germline-derived CDR1 and CDR2 are SGHRS and YFSETQ. This CDR3 has 17 residues. In nucleotides, the CDR3 is TGCGCCAGCAGCTTGGCCGTCGGGGGGCTTATCTCCTACGAGCAGTACTTC. This sequence encodes CASSLAVGGLISYEQYF.

As for this clonotype: The junction does not match germline at one end; this may be a read error. The V call is TRBV6-6, the J call TRBJ2-7; 12 nucleotides align to TRBD1. The germline gives CDR1 MNHNY, CDR2 SVGAGI (reference sequence). The CDR3 runs to 14 residues. CDR3 nucleotide sequence: TGTGCCAGCAGTCGAGGGACAGGGGGCTACAAGCAGTACTTC. Its protein product is CASSRGTGGYKQYF.

The V and J genes are TRBV4-1 and TRBJ2-1, with D perhaps TRBD2 (6 bases). The CDR3 contains 15 residues. V lost 1 base and J lost 6, with 13 bases in between. CDR1 and CDR2 (germline): MGHRA, YSYEKL. CDR3 protein: CASSQGGTYSNEQFF. CDR3 sequence (DNA): TGCGCCAGCAGCCAAGGGGGGACTTATTCCAATGAGCAGTTCTTC.

Note on this clonotype: Relative to the germline gene, one junction end is altered; a read error may explain this. The genes are TRBV2 and TRBJ2-1, with a weak D call TRBD1 (6 bases). This CDR3 has 17 amino acids. Germline V gives CDR1 SNHLY, CDR2 FYNNEI. CDR3 DNA: TGTGCCGGCAGTGAATTGGGAACAGGGTCTCTCGACAATGAGCAGTTCTTC. This translates into CAGSELGTGSLDNEQFF.

The gene calls are TRBV6-5 and TRBJ2-5, with 8 bases matching TRBD1. CDR3 length: 15 residues. V was pared by 7 bases and J by 5 bases, with 12 bases of the junction left unmatched. Germline values: CDR1 MNHEY, CDR2 SVGAGI. CDR3 protein: CASTYPSGGQETQYF. DNA for the CDR3: TGTGCCAGCACTTATCCCTCAGGGGGCCAGGAGACCCAGTACTTC.

This clonotype was seen only a few times. The chain links TRBV20-1 to TRBJ1-5, with 8 bases lining up with TRBD1. The germline gives CDR1 DFQATT, CDR2 SNEGSKA (reference sequence). V gave up 6 bases and J gave up 6 bases; unmatched junction bases: 10. This CDR3 has 14 residues. CDR3 region: CSATDRVYSQPQHF. DNA of the CDR3: TGCAGTGCGACGGACAGGGTTTACTCTCAGCCCCAGCATTTT.

This chain joins TRBV29-1 and TRBJ2-7, with D possibly TRBD2 on 7 matching bases. V lost 0 bases to trimming and J lost 5 bases, with 8 bases between them. This CDR3 contains 12 residues. Germline V gene sequence: CDR1 SQVTM, CDR2 ANQGSEA. CDR3 region: CSVEDGGHEQYF. The CDR3 coding sequence is TGCAGCGTTGAAGACGGGGGGCACGAGCAGTACTTC.

The V gene is TRBV7-8, the J gene TRBJ2-1; no clear D. Between the trimmed V and J ends, which lost 4 bases and 13 bases, there was a span of 26 bases. Looked up from germline, CDR1 is SGHVS and CDR2 is FQNEAQ. The CDR3 covers 16 residues. CDR3 in amino acids: CASSSERVSFQETQFF. The CDR3 DNA reads TGTGCCAGCAGCTCCGAACGGGTGTCTTTTCAAGAGACCCAGTTCTTC.

This chain joins TRBV7-2 and TRBJ1-1, with D possibly matching TRBD1 (5 bases). Germline CDR1 reads SGHTA; CDR2 reads FQGNSA. CDR3 length: 11 amino acids. Trimming stripped 3 bases from V and 10 bases from J, with 9 bases between. This CDR3 reads CASSLVGGAFF. The CDR3 nucleotides read TGTGCCAGCAGCTTGGTGGGGGGAGCTTTCTTT. Supplemented by reference TRBV7-2 and TRBJ1-1, the full variable domain reads GAGVSQSPSNKVTEKGKDVELRCDPISGHTALYWYRQSLGQGLEFLIYFQGNSAPDKSGLPSDRFSAERTGGSVSTLTIQRTQQEDSAVYLCASSLVGGAFFGQGTRLTVV.

This clonotype was recorded at least ten times. The chain carries TRBV11-2 and TRBJ2-7, with D perhaps given as TRBD1 or TRBD2 (5 bases each). CDR3 length: 14 amino acids. Trimming left V 1 base short and J 3 bases short, with 10 bases between. CDR1 and CDR2 from the germline V gene are SGHAT and FQNNGV. CDR3 residues: CASSLGGGLYEQYF. CDR3 coding DNA: TGTGCCAGCAGCTTAGGGGGCGGACTCTACGAGCAGTACTTC. Drawing the rest from reference TRBV11-2 and TRBJ2-7, the complete variable domain is EAGVAQSPRYKIIEKRQSVAFWCNPISGHATLYWYQQILGQGPKLLIQFQNNGVVDDSQLPKDRFSAERLKGVDSTLKIQPAKLEDSAVYLCASSLGGGLYEQYFGPGTRLTVT.

The rearrangement joins TRBV6-6 to TRBJ1-5; weak D call: TRBD1 (6 bases). Germline CDR1 is MNHNY and CDR2 is SVGAGI (reference sequence). CDR3 size: 15 residues. The V and J ends lost 2 bases and 4 bases respectively, with 12 bases between them. CDR3 sequence reads: CASSYIQGENQPQHF. Here the CDR3 DNA reads TGTGCCAGCAGTTACATACAGGGTGAGAATCAGCCCCAGCATTTT.

This clonotype has a handful of counts. The rearrangement joins TRBV9 to TRBJ1-5, with TRBD1 as a possible D gene (5 bases). Trimming took 3 bases from V and 0 from J, leaving 7 bases between them. The germline gives CDR1 SGDLS, CDR2 YYNGEE. This CDR3 contains 14 residues. This chain's CDR3 is CASSAQDSNQPQHF. The CDR3 DNA is TGTGCCAGCAGCGCACAGGATAGCAATCAGCCCCAGCATTTT.

About this clonotype: Germline and junction disagree at one end, which may indicate a read error. The chain is built from TRBV7-9 and TRBJ1-2, with D possibly matching TRBD1 (6 bases). The CDR3 consists of 18 residues. Germline V gene sequence: CDR1 SEHNR, CDR2 FQNEAQ (reference sequence). The CDR3 nucleotides are TGTGCCAGCAGCTTAGCCCAGGGGCACCCGCATGAATCCTATGGCTACATCTTC. It codes for CASSLAQGHPHESYGYIF.

This clonotype was seen a handful of times. The chain uses TRBV6-1 and TRBJ2-5; D may be TRBD2 (6 bases). V gave up 0 bases and J gave up 5 bases, with 13 bases separating them. Germline CDR1 reads MNHNS; CDR2 reads SASEGT. The CDR3 spans 15 residues. The DNA of the CDR3 is TGTGCCAGCAGTGAAGCGGCGGGAACTGTTGAGACCCAGTACTTC. This translates into CASSEAAGTVETQYF.